Listed below are T cell receptor beta chains from one sample, sequenced in a study of molecular identifiers for immune sequencing clone quantification. TCRdb re-analysed the PCR reads in MiXCR, keeping a single row per CDR3 protein. The sample lists approximately 97,000 distinct CDR3 sequences, approximately 24% seen once, with approximately 0.91% in the top ten. Source material: naive CD8+ T cells from blood, with Jurkat cell RNA spiked in. These TCRs come from a human donor in good health. Some libraries in this study had Jurkat cell RNA spiked in. The CDR3 runs from the conserved cysteine through the conserved F or W. Fields, in order: CDR3 length, V gene, clone size, D gene, J gene, CDR3 protein, CDR3 DNA. D genes are given only for firm matches. Only some rows state a clone size, as once, few, many or a class for expanded clones.

CDR3 length: 14; V gene: TRBV19; clone size: many; D gene: TRBD1; J gene: TRBJ1-4; CDR3 protein: CASSGTATNEKLFF; CDR3 DNA: TGTGCCAGTAGTGGGACAGCAACTAATGAAAAACTGTTTTTT
CDR3 length: 16; V gene: TRBV15; clone size: many; D gene: NA; J gene: TRBJ2-2; CDR3 protein: CATSREDSGNTGELFF; CDR3 DNA: TGTGCCACCAGCAGAGAGGATAGCGGGAACACCGGGGAGCTGTTTTTT
CDR3 length: 14; V gene: TRBV11-2; clone size: many; D gene: NA; J gene: TRBJ2-1; CDR3 protein: CASSTESSYNEQFF; CDR3 DNA: TGTGCCAGCAGTACGGAAAGCTCCTACAATGAGCAGTTCTTC
CDR3 length: 17; V gene: TRBV4-2; clone size: many; D gene: NA; J gene: TRBJ1-5; CDR3 protein: CASSLQFPPYSNQPQHF; CDR3 DNA: TGTGCCAGCAGCCTCCAATTTCCCCCTTATAGCAATCAGCCCCAGCATTTT
CDR3 length: 16; V gene: TRBV4-3; clone size: many; D gene: NA; J gene: TRBJ2-1; CDR3 protein: CASSQDPQGSGNEQFF; CDR3 DNA: TGCGCCAGCAGCCAAGATCCCCAGGGGTCGGGCAATGAGCAGTTCTTC
CDR3 length: 17; V gene: TRBV28; clone size: many; D gene: NA; J gene: TRBJ1-5; CDR3 protein: CASSMYGRGHSNQPQHF; CDR3 DNA: TGTGCCAGCAGCATGTACGGCAGGGGACATAGCAATCAGCCCCAGCATTTT
CDR3 length: 17; V gene: TRBV20-1; clone size: NA; D gene: TRBD2; J gene: TRBJ2-3; CDR3 protein: CSTPPPQLAGATDTQYF; CDR3 DNA: TGCAGTACCCCGCCCCCCCAACTAGCGGGGGCCACAGATACGCAGTATTTT
CDR3 length: 15; V gene: TRBV4-1; clone size: many; D gene: NA; J gene: TRBJ1-1; CDR3 protein: CASSQQGGGNTEAFF; CDR3 DNA: TGCGCCAGCAGCCAACAAGGGGGGGGGAACACTGAAGCTTTCTTT
CDR3 length: 21; V gene: TRBV7-9; clone size: many; D gene: TRBD2; J gene: TRBJ2-2; CDR3 protein: CASSSDTTELAGAPNTGELFF; CDR3 DNA: TGTGCCAGCAGCTCAGACACCACAGAACTAGCGGGAGCCCCGAACACCGGGGAGCTGTTTTTT
CDR3 length: 16; V gene: TRBV11-2; clone size: few; D gene: TRBD1; J gene: TRBJ2-7; CDR3 protein: CASSLEVGQGTYEQYF; CDR3 DNA: TGTGCCAGCAGCTTAGAAGTGGGACAGGGCACCTACGAGCAGTACTTC
CDR3 length: 13; V gene: TRBV20-1; clone size: many; D gene: TRBD1; J gene: TRBJ2-3; CDR3 protein: CSAGTGETDTQYF; CDR3 DNA: TGCAGTGCTGGGACAGGGGAAACAGATACGCAGTATTTT
CDR3 length: 15; V gene: TRBV7-4; clone size: many; D gene: NA; J gene: TRBJ2-1; CDR3 protein: CASSFRHSSYNEQFF; CDR3 DNA: TGTGCCAGCAGCTTTAGGCACAGCTCCTACAATGAGCAGTTCTTC
CDR3 length: 17; V gene: TRBV3-1; clone size: many; D gene: NA; J gene: TRBJ2-7; CDR3 protein: CASSHPNRDGRRYEQYF; CDR3 DNA: TGTGCCAGCAGCCATCCCAACCGGGACGGACGGCGGTACGAGCAGTACTTC
CDR3 length: 13; V gene: TRBV27; clone size: NA; D gene: TRBD2; J gene: TRBJ2-7; CDR3 protein: CASSRRGGGEQYF; CDR3 DNA: TGTGCCAGCAGCCGCCGGGGGGGGGGCGAGCAGTACTTC
CDR3 length: 14; V gene: TRBV3-1; clone size: many; D gene: NA; J gene: TRBJ2-7; CDR3 protein: CASSQVSKPSEQYF; CDR3 DNA: TGTGCCAGCAGCCAAGTATCCAAGCCCTCCGAGCAGTACTTC
CDR3 length: 11; V gene: TRBV5-4; clone size: NA; D gene: NA; J gene: TRBJ2-7; CDR3 protein: CASSSWSEQYF; CDR3 DNA: TGTGCCAGCAGCTCGTGGTCCGAGCAGTACTTC
CDR3 length: 15; V gene: TRBV6-5; clone size: few; D gene: TRBD2; J gene: TRBJ2-1; CDR3 protein: CASTSSGTPCNEQFF; CDR3 DNA: TGTGCCAGCACTAGTAGCGGGACTCCCTGCAATGAGCAGTTCTTC
CDR3 length: 14; V gene: TRBV6-6; clone size: many; D gene: NA; J gene: TRBJ1-2; CDR3 protein: CASSRQSSYYGYTF; CDR3 DNA: TGTGCCAGCAGCAGACAGAGCAGCTACTATGGCTACACCTTC
CDR3 length: 10; V gene: TRBV29-1; clone size: NA; D gene: NA; J gene: TRBJ1-1; CDR3 protein: CSVEDTEALF; CDR3 DNA: TGCAGCGTTGAGGACACTGAAGCTCTCTTT
CDR3 length: 12; V gene: TRBV19; clone size: many; D gene: NA; J gene: TRBJ1-1; CDR3 protein: CASSITNTEAFF; CDR3 DNA: TGTGCCAGTAGTATAACCAACACTGAAGCTTTCTTT
CDR3 length: 13; V gene: TRBV18; clone size: many; D gene: NA; J gene: TRBJ2-1; CDR3 protein: CASSPLAANEQFF; CDR3 DNA: TGTGCCAGCTCACCACTCGCGGCCAATGAGCAGTTCTTC
CDR3 length: 16; V gene: TRBV6-2/TRBV6-3; clone size: few; D gene: NA; J gene: TRBJ2-1; CDR3 protein: CASSSLFGSGNNEQFF; CDR3 DNA: TGTGCCAGCAGTTCCCTATTCGGGAGTGGGAACAATGAGCAGTTCTTC
CDR3 length: 13; V gene: TRBV20-1; clone size: NA; D gene: NA; J gene: TRBJ2-7; CDR3 protein: CRVVVGTSYEQYF; CDR3 DNA: TGCAGGGTCGTGGTCGGGACCTCCTACGAGCAGTACTTC
CDR3 length: 13; V gene: TRBV11-2; clone size: many; D gene: TRBD1; J gene: TRBJ2-3; CDR3 protein: CASIDRVADTQYF; CDR3 DNA: TGTGCCAGCATCGACAGGGTTGCGGATACGCAGTATTTT
CDR3 length: 13; V gene: TRBV10-1; clone size: many; D gene: NA; J gene: TRBJ2-7; CDR3 protein: CASSNVLEYEQYF; CDR3 DNA: TGCGCCAGCAGCAATGTGCTAGAATACGAGCAGTACTTC
CDR3 length: 17; V gene: TRBV3-1; clone size: NA; D gene: TRBD2; J gene: TRBJ2-1; CDR3 protein: CASSKIVGTSGYNEQFF; CDR3 DNA: TGTGCCAGCAGCAAAATAGTAGGGACTAGCGGTTACAATGAGCAGTTCTTC
CDR3 length: 13; V gene: TRBV4-2; clone size: many; D gene: NA; J gene: TRBJ2-7; CDR3 protein: CASSQVAGGEQYF; CDR3 DNA: TGTGCCAGCAGCCAGGTCGCAGGCGGCGAGCAGTACTTC
CDR3 length: 16; V gene: TRBV6-6; clone size: many; D gene: NA; J gene: TRBJ2-6; CDR3 protein: CASIPKRGEGANVLTF; CDR3 DNA: TGTGCCAGCATCCCGAAGAGAGGGGAAGGGGCCAACGTCCTGACTTTC
CDR3 length: 15; V gene: TRBV28; clone size: many; D gene: TRBD2; J gene: TRBJ2-3; CDR3 protein: CASRSAGYFTDTQYF; CDR3 DNA: TGTGCCAGCAGGTCAGCGGGGTACTTCACAGATACGCAGTATTTT
CDR3 length: 12; V gene: TRBV9; clone size: many; D gene: NA; J gene: TRBJ1-1; CDR3 protein: CASSPGNTEAFF; CDR3 DNA: TGTGCCAGCAGCCCAGGGAACACTGAAGCTTTCTTT
CDR3 length: 13; V gene: TRBV30; clone size: NA; D gene: NA; J gene: TRBJ2-3; CDR3 protein: CAWSVLRTDTQYF; CDR3 DNA: TGTGCCTGGAGTGTACTCCGCACAGATACGCAGTATTTT
CDR3 length: 15; V gene: TRBV9; clone size: many; D gene: NA; J gene: TRBJ2-7; CDR3 protein: CASSDSPGPTYEQYF; CDR3 DNA: TGTGCCAGCAGCGACTCACCGGGGCCTACCTACGAGCAGTACTTC
CDR3 length: 17; V gene: TRBV5-6; clone size: many; D gene: NA; J gene: TRBJ1-1; CDR3 protein: CASSLGGAPKTNTEAFF; CDR3 DNA: TGTGCCAGCAGCTTGGGAGGAGCACCGAAGACAAACACTGAAGCTTTCTTT
CDR3 length: 12; V gene: TRBV5-4; clone size: many; D gene: NA; J gene: TRBJ1-5; CDR3 protein: CASSLGDGPQHF; CDR3 DNA: TGTGCCAGCAGCTTGGGAGACGGCCCCCAGCATTTT
CDR3 length: 14; V gene: TRBV7-9; clone size: many; D gene: NA; J gene: TRBJ2-5; CDR3 protein: CASSLVVSAETQYF; CDR3 DNA: TGTGCCAGCAGCTTAGTTGTTAGCGCCGAGACCCAGTACTTC
CDR3 length: 15; V gene: TRBV2; clone size: many; D gene: NA; J gene: TRBJ2-1; CDR3 protein: CASSGGRTSYNEQFF; CDR3 DNA: TGTGCCAGCAGTGGAGGGAGAACCTCCTACAATGAGCAGTTCTTC
CDR3 length: 16; V gene: TRBV6-4; clone size: many; D gene: NA; J gene: TRBJ1-2; CDR3 protein: CASSDSHSDYLSGYTF; CDR3 DNA: TGTGCCAGCAGTGACTCTCATTCAGATTACTTATCTGGCTACACCTTC
CDR3 length: 13; V gene: TRBV15; clone size: many; D gene: NA; J gene: TRBJ2-4; CDR3 protein: CATSPDRLQRLNF; CDR3 DNA: TGTGCCACCAGCCCGGATCGACTACAGCGTCTGAACTTC
CDR3 length: 16; V gene: TRBV28; clone size: many; D gene: NA; J gene: TRBJ2-5; CDR3 protein: CASSPTGNLGQETQYF; CDR3 DNA: TGTGCCAGCAGCCCAACAGGAAACCTTGGCCAAGAGACCCAGTACTTC
CDR3 length: 13; V gene: TRBV12-3/TRBV12-4; clone size: NA; D gene: NA; J gene: TRBJ1-1; CDR3 protein: CASSFGLNTEAFF; CDR3 DNA: TGTGCCAGCAGTTTCGGGCTGAACACTGAAGCTTTCTTT
CDR3 length: 15; V gene: TRBV27; clone size: many; D gene: NA; J gene: TRBJ2-1; CDR3 protein: CASLKLPPIYNEQFF; CDR3 DNA: TGTGCCAGCCTTAAGTTGCCCCCCATTTACAATGAGCAGTTCTTC
CDR3 length: 13; V gene: TRBV7-6; clone size: many; D gene: NA; J gene: TRBJ2-5; CDR3 protein: CASSLANEETQYF; CDR3 DNA: TGTGCCAGCAGCTTAGCTAATGAAGAGACCCAGTACTTC